This TCR beta chain was captured by sequencing in a study of blood T cell repertoires in COVID-19. Overall study: Collection of acute and convalescent COVID-19 samples took place in the United States, Italy and Spain. In each case, the material was cDNA or gDNA derived from T cells, B-cell-depleted T cells, or PBMCs.

How the authors handled the data: Amplification of reference gene primers was used by the study to estimate nucleated cell counts. Data came from immunoSEQ multiplex PCR; TCRdb stores just in-frame clones and leaves some out. Clone size and V and J calls were adopted from that table, with D and trimming inferred from the DNA. The sample yields around 200,000 clones, about nine tenths seen once. The TCR sequence derives from a young man with active or convalescent COVID-19. Sequenced: peripheral blood.

CDR3 sequence reads: CASSDRRASGNTIYF. The DNA of the CDR3 is TGTGCCAGCAGTGACAGGCGGGCGTCTGGAAACACCATATATTTT. This chain links TRBV2 with TRBJ1-3, with D uncertain. Looked up from germline, CDR1 is SNHLY and CDR2 is FYNNEI. The ends were cut back, 3 bases at V and 1 base at J, with 10 bases in the middle. The CDR3 spans 15 residues.